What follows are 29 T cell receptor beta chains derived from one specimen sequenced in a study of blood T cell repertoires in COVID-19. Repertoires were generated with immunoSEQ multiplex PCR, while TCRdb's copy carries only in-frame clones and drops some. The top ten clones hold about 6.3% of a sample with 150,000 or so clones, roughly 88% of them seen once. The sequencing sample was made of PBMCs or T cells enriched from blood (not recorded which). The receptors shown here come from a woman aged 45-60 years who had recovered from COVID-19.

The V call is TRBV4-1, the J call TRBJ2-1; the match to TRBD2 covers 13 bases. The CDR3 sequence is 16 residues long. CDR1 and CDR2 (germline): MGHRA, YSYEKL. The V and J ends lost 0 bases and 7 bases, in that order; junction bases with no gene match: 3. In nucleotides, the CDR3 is TGCGCCAGCAGCCAAGACACTAGCGGGGGGGAAAATGAGCAGTTCTTC. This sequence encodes CASSQDTSGGENEQFF.

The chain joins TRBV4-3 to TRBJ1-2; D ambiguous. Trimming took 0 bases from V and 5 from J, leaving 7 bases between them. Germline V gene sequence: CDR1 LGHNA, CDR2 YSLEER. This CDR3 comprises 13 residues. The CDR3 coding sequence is TGCGCCAGCAGCCAAGAAACGGGGTATGGCTACACCTTC. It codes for CASSQETGYGYTF.

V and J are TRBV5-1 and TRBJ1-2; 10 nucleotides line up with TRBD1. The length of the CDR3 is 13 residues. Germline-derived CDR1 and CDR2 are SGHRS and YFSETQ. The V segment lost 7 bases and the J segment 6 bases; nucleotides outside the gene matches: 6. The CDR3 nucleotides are TGCGCCAGCTCTAGGACAGGGGGAAATGGCTACACCTTC. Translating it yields CASSRTGGNGYTF.

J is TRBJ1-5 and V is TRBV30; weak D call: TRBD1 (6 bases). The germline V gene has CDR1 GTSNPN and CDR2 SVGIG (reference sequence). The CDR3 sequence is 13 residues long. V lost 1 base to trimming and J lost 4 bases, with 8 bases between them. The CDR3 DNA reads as TGTGCCTGGAGTGCCGGGACAAATCAGCCCCAGCATTTT. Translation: CAWSAGTNQPQHF.

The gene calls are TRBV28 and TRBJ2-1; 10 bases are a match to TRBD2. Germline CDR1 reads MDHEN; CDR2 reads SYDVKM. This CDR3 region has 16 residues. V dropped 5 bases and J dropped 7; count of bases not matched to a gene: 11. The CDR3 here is CASSTASGGSSNEQFF. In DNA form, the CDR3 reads TGTGCCAGCAGTACCGCTAGCGGGGGTTCGAGTAATGAGCAGTTCTTC.

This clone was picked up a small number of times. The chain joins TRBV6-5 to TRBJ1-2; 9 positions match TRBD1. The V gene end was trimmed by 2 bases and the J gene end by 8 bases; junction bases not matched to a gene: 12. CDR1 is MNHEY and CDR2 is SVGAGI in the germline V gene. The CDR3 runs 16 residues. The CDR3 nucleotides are TGTGCCAGCAGTTACCTGGGGGTACAGGGGGCGGGCGGCTACACCTTC. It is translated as CASSYLGVQGAGGYTF.

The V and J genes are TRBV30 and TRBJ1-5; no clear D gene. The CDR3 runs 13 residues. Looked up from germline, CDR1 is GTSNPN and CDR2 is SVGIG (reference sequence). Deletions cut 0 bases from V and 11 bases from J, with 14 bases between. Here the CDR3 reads CAWSVSGTEAQHF. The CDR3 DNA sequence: TGTGCCTGGAGTGTCTCTGGAACCGAGGCCCAGCATTTT. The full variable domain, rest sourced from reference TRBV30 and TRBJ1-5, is SQTIHQWPATLVQPVGSPLSLECTVEGTSNPNLYWYRQAAGRGLQLLFYSVGIGQISSEVPQNLSASRPQDRQFILSSKKLLLSDSGFYLCAWSVSGTEAQHFGDGTRLSIL.

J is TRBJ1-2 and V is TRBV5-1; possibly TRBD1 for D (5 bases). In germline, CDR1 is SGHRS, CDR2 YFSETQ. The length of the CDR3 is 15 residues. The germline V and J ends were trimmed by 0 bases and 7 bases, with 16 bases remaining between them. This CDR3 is CASSLDGQGMVGYTF. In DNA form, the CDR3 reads TGCGCCAGCAGCTTGGACGGCCAGGGCATGGTTGGCTACACCTTC.

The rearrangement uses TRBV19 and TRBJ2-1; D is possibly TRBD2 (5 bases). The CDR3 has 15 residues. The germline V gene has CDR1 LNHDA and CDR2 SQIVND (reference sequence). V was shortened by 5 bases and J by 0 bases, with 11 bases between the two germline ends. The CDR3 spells CASSRATSSYNEQFF. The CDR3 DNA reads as TGTGCCAGTAGTCGTGCCACTAGCTCCTACAATGAGCAGTTCTTC. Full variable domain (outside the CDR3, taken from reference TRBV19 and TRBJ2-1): DGGITQSPKYLFRKEGQNVTLSCEQNLNHDAMYWYRQDPGQGLRLIYYSQIVNDFQKGDIAEGYSVSREKKESFPLTVTSAQKNPTAFYLCASSRATSSYNEQFFGPGTRLTVL.

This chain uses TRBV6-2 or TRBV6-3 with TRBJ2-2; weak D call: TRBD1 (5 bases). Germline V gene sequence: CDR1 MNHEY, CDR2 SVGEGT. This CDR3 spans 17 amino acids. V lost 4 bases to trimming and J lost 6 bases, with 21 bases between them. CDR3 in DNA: TGTGCCAGCAGTTCGCAGTGGGGCAGGGAAGGTCCCGGGGAGCTGTTTTTT. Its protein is CASSSQWGREGPGELFF.

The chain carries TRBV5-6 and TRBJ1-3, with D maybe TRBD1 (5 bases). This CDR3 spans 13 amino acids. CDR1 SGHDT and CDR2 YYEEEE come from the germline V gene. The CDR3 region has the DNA TGTGCAACCAACAGGATCTCTGGAAACACCATATATTTT. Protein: CATNRISGNTIYF.

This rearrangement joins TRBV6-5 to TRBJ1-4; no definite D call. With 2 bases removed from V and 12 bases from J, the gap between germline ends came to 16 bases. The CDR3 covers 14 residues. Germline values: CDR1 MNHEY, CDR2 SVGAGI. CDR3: CASSYPTRPYQLFF. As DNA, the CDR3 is TGTGCCAGCAGTTACCCTACCCGCCCTTATCAACTGTTTTTT.

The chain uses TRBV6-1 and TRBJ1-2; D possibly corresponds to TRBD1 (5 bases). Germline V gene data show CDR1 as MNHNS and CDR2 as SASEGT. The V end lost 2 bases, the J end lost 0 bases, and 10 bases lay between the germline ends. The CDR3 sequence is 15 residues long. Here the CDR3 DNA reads TGTGCCAGCAGTGAAATGGGGGGGTCTAACTATGGCTACACCTTC. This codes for CASSEMGGSNYGYTF.

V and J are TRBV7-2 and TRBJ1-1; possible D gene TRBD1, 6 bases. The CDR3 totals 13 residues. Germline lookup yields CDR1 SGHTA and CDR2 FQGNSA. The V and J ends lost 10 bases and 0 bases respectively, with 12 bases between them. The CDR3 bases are TGTGCCATACGGACAGAGATGAACACTGAAGCTTTCTTT. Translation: CAIRTEMNTEAFF. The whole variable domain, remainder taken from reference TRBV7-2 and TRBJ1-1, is GAGVSQSPSNKVTEKGKDVELRCDPISGHTALYWYRQSLGQGLEFLIYFQGNSAPDKSGLPSDRFSAERTGGSVSTLTIQRTQQEDSAVYLCAIRTEMNTEAFFGQGTRLTVV.

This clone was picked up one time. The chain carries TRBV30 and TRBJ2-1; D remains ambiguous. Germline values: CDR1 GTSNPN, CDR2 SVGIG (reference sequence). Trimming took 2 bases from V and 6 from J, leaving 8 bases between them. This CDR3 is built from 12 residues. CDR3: CAWSPLPNEQFF. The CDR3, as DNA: TGTGCCTGGAGTCCCCTCCCCAATGAGCAGTTCTTC. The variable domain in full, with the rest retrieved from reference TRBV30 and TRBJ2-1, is SQTIHQWPATLVQPVGSPLSLECTVEGTSNPNLYWYRQAAGRGLQLLFYSVGIGQISSEVPQNLSASRPQDRQFILSSKKLLLSDSGFYLCAWSPLPNEQFFGPGTRLTVL.

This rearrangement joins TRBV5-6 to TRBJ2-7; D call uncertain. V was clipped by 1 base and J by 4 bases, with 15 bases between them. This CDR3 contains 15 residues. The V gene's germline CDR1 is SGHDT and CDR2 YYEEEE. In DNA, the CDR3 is TGTGCCAGCAGCTTGAGCCTCGCGGATCCTTACGAGCAGTACTTC. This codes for CASSLSLADPYEQYF.

The CDR3 sequence: CASSSSRRSGNEKLFF. CDR3 sequence (DNA): TGTGCCAGCAGCTCGTCCCGTAGGTCGGGGAATGAAAAACTGTTTTTT. The rearrangement links TRBV11-2 to TRBJ1-4; the D is unclear. V was trimmed by 4 bases and J by 5 bases, leaving 17 bases between them. Germline lookup yields CDR1 SGHAT and CDR2 FQNNGV. The CDR3 consists of 16 residues.

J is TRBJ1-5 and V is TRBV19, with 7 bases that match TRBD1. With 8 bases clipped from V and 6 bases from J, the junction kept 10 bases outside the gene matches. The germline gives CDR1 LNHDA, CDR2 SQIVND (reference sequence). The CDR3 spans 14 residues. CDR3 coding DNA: TGTGCCAGTTCAGGGCAGGGGGGAGGTCAGCCCCAGCATTTT. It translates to CASSGQGGGQPQHF. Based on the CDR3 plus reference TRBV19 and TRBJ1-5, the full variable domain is DGGITQSPKYLFRKEGQNVTLSCEQNLNHDAMYWYRQDPGQGLRLIYYSQIVNDFQKGDIAEGYSVSREKKESFPLTVTSAQKNPTAFYLCASSGQGGGQPQHFGDGTRLSIL.

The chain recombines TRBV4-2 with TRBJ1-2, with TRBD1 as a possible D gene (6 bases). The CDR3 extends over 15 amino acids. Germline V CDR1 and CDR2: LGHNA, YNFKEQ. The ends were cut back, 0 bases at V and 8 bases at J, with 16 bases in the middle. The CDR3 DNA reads TGTGCCAGCAGCCAAGATAGGCGGCAGGGGAGCGGCTACACCTTC. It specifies CASSQDRRQGSGYTF.

The DNA for the CDR3 is TGTGCCAGCAGTGAACGGGACATGAACACTGAAGCTTTCTTT. This encodes CASSERDMNTEAFF. The V gene is TRBV6-1, the J gene TRBJ1-1; D possibly corresponds to TRBD1 (6 bases). The V end lost 2 bases, the J end lost 0 bases, and 7 bases lay between the germline ends. Germline CDR1 is MNHNS and CDR2 is SASEGT. The CDR3 extends over 14 amino acids.

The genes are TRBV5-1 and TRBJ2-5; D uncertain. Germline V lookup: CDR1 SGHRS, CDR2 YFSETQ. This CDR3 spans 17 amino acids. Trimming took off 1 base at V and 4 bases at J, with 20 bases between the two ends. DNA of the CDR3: TGCGCCAGCAGCTTGCAACCCAACGGCCTGGGCATAGAGACCCAGTACTTC. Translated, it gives CASSLQPNGLGIETQYF.

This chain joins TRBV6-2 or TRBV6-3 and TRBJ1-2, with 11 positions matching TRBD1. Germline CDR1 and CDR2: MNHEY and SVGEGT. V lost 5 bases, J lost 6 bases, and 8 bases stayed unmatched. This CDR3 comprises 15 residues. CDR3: CASSPRDRGSNGYTF. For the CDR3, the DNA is TGTGCCAGCAGTCCCCGGGACAGGGGGTCGAATGGCTACACCTTC.

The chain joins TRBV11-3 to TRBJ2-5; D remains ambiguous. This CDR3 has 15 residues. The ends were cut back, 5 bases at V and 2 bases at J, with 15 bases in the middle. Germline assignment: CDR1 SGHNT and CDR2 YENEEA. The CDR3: CASSPISWAQETQYF. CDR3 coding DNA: TGTGCCAGCAGCCCAATAAGCTGGGCTCAAGAGACCCAGTACTTC.

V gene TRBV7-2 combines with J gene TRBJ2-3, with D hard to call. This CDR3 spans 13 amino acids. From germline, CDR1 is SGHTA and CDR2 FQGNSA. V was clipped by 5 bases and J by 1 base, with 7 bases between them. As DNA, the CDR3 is TGTGCCAGCAGCGCTGGAGGCACAGATACGCAGTATTTT. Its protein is CASSAGGTDTQYF.

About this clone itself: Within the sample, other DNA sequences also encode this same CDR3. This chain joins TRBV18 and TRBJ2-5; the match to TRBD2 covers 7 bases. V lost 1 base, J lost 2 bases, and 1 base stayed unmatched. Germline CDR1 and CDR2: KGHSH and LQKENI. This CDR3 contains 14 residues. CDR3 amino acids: CASSPRGGQETQYF. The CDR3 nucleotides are TGTGCCAGCTCACCACGGGGGGGTCAAGAGACCCAGTACTTC.

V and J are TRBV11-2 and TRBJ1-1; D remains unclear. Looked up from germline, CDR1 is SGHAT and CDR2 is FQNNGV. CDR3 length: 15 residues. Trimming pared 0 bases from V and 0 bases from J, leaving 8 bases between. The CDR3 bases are TGTGCCAGCAGCTTAGAGGGCAGCCTGAACACTGAAGCTTTCTTT. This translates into CASSLEGSLNTEAFF.

CDR3 sequence: CAISGVSYEQYF. CDR3 bases: TGTGCCATCAGTGGCGTCTCCTACGAGCAGTACTTC. The rearrangement links TRBV10-3 to TRBJ2-7; D remains unclear. The CDR3 consists of 12 residues. Germline V gives CDR1 ENHRY, CDR2 SYGVKD. Trimming pared 4 bases from V and 0 bases from J, leaving 4 bases between.

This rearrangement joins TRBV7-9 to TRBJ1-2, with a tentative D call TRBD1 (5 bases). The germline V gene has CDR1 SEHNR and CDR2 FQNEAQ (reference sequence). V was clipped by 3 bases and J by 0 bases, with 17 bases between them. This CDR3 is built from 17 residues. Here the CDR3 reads CASSLVATAKANYGYTF. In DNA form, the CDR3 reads TGTGCCAGCAGCTTGGTCGCGACAGCGAAAGCTAACTATGGCTACACCTTC. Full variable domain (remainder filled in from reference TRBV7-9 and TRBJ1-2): DTGVSQNPRHKITKRGQNVTFRCDPISEHNRLYWYRQTLGQGPEFLTYFQNEAQLEKSRLLSDRFSAERPKGSFSTLEIQRTEQGDSAMYLCASSLVATAKANYGYTFGSGTRLTVV.

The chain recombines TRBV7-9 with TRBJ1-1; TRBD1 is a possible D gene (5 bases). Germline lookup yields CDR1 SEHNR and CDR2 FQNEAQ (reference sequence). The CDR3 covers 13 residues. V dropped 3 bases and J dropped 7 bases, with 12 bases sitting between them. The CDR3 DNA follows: TGTGCCAGCAGCTTCCAGGGCTACGGTGAAGCTTTCTTT. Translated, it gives CASSFQGYGEAFF.